This T cell receptor (beta chain) was retrieved from a study of vaccination and CD4 T cells after COVID-19. The wider study: In the convalescent cohort, there were six males and four females, two of them Hispanic. Overlapping spike peptides from SARS-CoV-2, HCoV-NL63, HCoV-OC43 and HCoV-229E served to stimulate the cells.

This CDR3 contains 14 residues. J was trimmed by 4 bases and V by 5 bases; bases with no gene match: 8. Germline CDR1 SEHNR, CDR2 FQNEAQ (reference sequence). Study-level points and caveats: For convalescent patients, a median around 90% of reactive clones surfaced exclusively after vaccination.

Points on this clonotype: The antigen is unknown.

Sequence data for DNA of cultured CD4+ T cells were generated by the Oncomine TCR Beta short-read assay. TCRdb independently ran MiXCR on the PCR reads; one entry per CDR3 protein. The sample shows about 27,000 distinct CDR3 sequences, about two thirds of them seen only once. Treatment meaning: approximately nine-day PBMC culture with coronavirus spike peptide pools or control peptides (ViraFEST assay). Before TCRs were sequenced, ViraFEST expanded antigen-specific T cells with peptide pools. The gene calls are TRBV7-9 and TRBJ2-7, with TRBD2 matching over 7 bases. This TCR was sampled from a human donor who received a COVID-19 vaccine. Sequencing was performed on CD4+ T cells from blood, cultured in vitro, taken after SARS-CoV-2 vaccination. The CDR3 nucleotides are TGTGCCAGCAGCGAAGGGGACTATAGGTACGAGCAGTACTTC. Translated, it gives CASSEGDYRYEQYF.